The T cell receptor beta chain described here comes from a study of T-cell reconstitution after alpha-beta-depleted transplantation in children. Study observations and caveats: A year had passed since transplant, and T-cell counts and diversity by then came mostly from newly produced T cells. Several hundred expanded graft clones reportedly supplied alpha-beta T cells about two months after transplant.

In regard to this clonotype: Its antigen is not identified.

Unique molecular identifiers featured in how the TCRbeta library was prepared. TCRdb re-called the PCR reads through MiXCR, storing one row per CDR3 protein. Altogether 45,000 to 70,000 distinct CDR3 sequences are present, roughly 46% being singletons, with the ten largest covering under 98%. Germline lookup yields CDR1 SGHDT and CDR2 YYEEEE. There are 14 residues in the CDR3. Trimming left V 3 bases short and J 7 bases short, with 14 bases between. The starting material was PBMCs, mostly from graft donor cells, obtained 360 days after TCRalphabeta/CD19-depleted stem cell transplant. The source is a male patient aged 10 to 17 who had a stem cell transplant for acute lymphoblastic leukemia, so the T cells may come from the graft donor. The chain is built from TRBV5-6 and TRBJ2-1; D gene ambiguous. The CDR3 region has the DNA TGTGCCAGCAGCTCATCCTCACGTAGGAATGAGCAGTTCTTC. Protein product: CASSSSSRRNEQFF.